The source of this TCR beta chain is a study of blood T cell repertoires in COVID-19. CDR1 and CDR2 (germline): LGHNA, YNFKEQ. This CDR3 contains 15 residues. The J segment lost 7 bases and the V segment lost 1 base, leaving 8 bases of the junction unmatched. In the authors' workflow: Reference gene primer amplification yielded estimated nucleated cell counts. Assay used: immunoSEQ multiplex PCR; TCRdb lists only in-frame clones, some missing. V, J and clone size were drawn from that table, and D and trimming were deduced from the DNA. The sample carries about 120,000 clones, around nine tenths recorded once.

This sequence joins TRBV4-2 and TRBJ2-5, with 8 positions matching TRBD1. The sample comprised peripheral blood. The source is a human donor with active COVID-19. The donor label of this sample is uncertain. Written as DNA, the CDR3 is TGTGCCAGCAGCCAAGGGCAGGGGGCCTCGGGGACCCAGTACTTC. Residues: CASSQGQGASGTQYF.